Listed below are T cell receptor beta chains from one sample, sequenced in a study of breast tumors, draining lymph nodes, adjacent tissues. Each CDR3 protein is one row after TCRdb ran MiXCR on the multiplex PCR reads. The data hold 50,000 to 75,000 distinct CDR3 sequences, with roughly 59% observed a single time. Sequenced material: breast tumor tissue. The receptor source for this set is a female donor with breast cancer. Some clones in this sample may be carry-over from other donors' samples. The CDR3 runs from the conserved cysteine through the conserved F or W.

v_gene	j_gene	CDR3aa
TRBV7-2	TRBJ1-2	CASSFEYGYTF
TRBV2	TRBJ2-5	CASTIQGQETQYF
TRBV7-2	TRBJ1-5	CASSSNQGGRSNQPQHF
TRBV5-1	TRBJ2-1	CASSSGGGRGGEQFF
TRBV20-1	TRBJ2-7	CSATPGPLDSISYEQYF
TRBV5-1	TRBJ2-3	CASSVRPATDTQYF
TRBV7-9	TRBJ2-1	CASSLPPGLAGSNEQFF
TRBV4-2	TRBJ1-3	CASSQNRGSGNTIYF
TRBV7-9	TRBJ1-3	CASSSQGIAGNTAYF
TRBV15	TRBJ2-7	CATSREGGTGSYEQYF
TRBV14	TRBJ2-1	CASSQVKGGWHNEQFF
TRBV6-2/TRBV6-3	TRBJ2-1	CASSPPRASQTLF
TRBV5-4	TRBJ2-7	CASSSGTALLAYEQYF
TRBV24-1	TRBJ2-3	CARDPVGGGGTDTQYF
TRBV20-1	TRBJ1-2	CSASGRRGAGGSYTF
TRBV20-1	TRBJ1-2	CSATRAGSSYGYTF
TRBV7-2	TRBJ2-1	CASSSAGTLKTPEQFF
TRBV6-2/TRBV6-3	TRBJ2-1	CASSLSGREYNEQFF
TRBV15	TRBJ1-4	CATSRQVGTNEKLFF
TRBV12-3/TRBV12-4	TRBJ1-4	CASSPLQGGKLFF
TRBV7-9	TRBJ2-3	CASSQTTGTSTSDPQYF
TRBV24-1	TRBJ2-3	CATSDDGTDTQYF